Following are 24 T cell receptor beta chains from one sample sequenced in a study of T cells in Graves' hyperthyroidism and ophthalmopathy. From RNA transcripts, TCR beta CDR3 regions were amplified. Using the HTBI primer set, a first-round RT-PCR was run on the TCR CDR3. TCRdb recomputed calls from the multiplex PCR reads with MiXCR, one row per CDR3 protein. The data hold hundreds of thousands of distinct CDR3 sequences, with nearly 45% observed a single time. The sequenced material came from peripheral blood or thyroid tissue (not recorded which). The source is an adult man with Graves' disease, either hyperthyroidism or ophthalmopathy (not recorded which).

The chain joins TRBV20-1 to TRBJ1-3; D gene unclear. V lost 4 bases and J lost 0, with 10 bases in between. CDR1 is DFQATT and CDR2 is SNEGSKA in the germline V gene (reference sequence). The CDR3 length is 14 residues. In DNA form, the CDR3 reads TGCAGTGCTATAGATCCCAACTCTGGAAACACCATATATTTT. It encodes CSAIDPNSGNTIYF.

This chain uses TRBV29-1 with TRBJ2-2; weak D call: TRBD1 (6 bases). The V end was cut by 5 bases, the J end by 7 bases, with 8 bases between. The CDR3 length is 11 residues. The germline V gene has CDR1 SQVTM and CDR2 ANQGSEA. DNA of the CDR3: TGCAGCGTTAGACAGGTCGGGGAGCTGTTTTTT. As protein: CSVRQVGELFF.

This clonotype was seen more than once but under ten times. The chain employs TRBV25-1 and TRBJ1-4, with a possible D match to TRBD1 (6 bases). Germline V gene sequence: CDR1 MGHDK, CDR2 SYGVNS. Trimming removed 5 bases from V and 13 bases from J, with 14 bases in between. The CDR3 length is 12 residues. CDR3 amino acids: CASSSLRGSLFF. For the CDR3, the DNA is TGTGCCAGCAGTTCCCTCAGGGGTTCACTGTTTTTT.

The table lists this clonotype with many counts. The chain recombines TRBV15 with TRBJ1-3, with D possibly TRBD1 on 5 matching bases. CDR3 size: 17 residues. Germline V CDR1 and CDR2: LNHNV, YYDKDF (reference sequence). V lost 0 bases and J 1 base, leaving 13 bases between the germline ends. The CDR3 region has the DNA TGTGCCACCAGCAGAGATCTAGCGGCAGGGTCTGGAAACACCATATATTTT. Translation gives CATSRDLAAGSGNTIYF.

A remark on this clonotype: A much larger clone differs from this one at a single base, so this may be a read error. This chain links TRBV7-2 with TRBJ2-5, with D uncertain. Trimming shortened V by 7 bases and J by 1 base, and 10 bases separated the two germline ends. Germline V gives CDR1 SGHTA, CDR2 FQGNSA. The CDR3 covers 13 residues. CDR3 coding DNA: TGTGCCAGCATGATAGCTGCCCAAGAGACCCAGTACTTC. This gives the protein CASMIAAQETQYF. Together with reference TRBV7-2 and TRBJ2-5, the CDR3 gives the full variable domain: GAGVSQSPSNKVTEKGKDVELRCDPISGHTALYWYRQSLGQGLEFLIYFQGNSAPDKSGLPSDRFSAERTGGSVSTLTIQRTQQEDSAVYLCASMIAAQETQYFGPGTRLLVL.

The V and J genes are TRBV7-9 and TRBJ1-1, with a weak D call TRBD1 (5 bases). This CDR3 has 16 amino acids. Trimming cost V 3 bases and J 7 bases, with 21 bases left between them. Germline V gene lookup returns CDR1 SEHNR and CDR2 FQNEAQ (reference sequence). The CDR3 spells CASSLSASSSGHEAFF. As DNA, the CDR3 is TGTGCCAGCAGCTTGTCCGCCTCTTCTTCAGGGCATGAAGCTTTCTTT.

This clonotype was detected many times. The chain has TRBV10-1 and TRBJ1-5, with a possible D match to TRBD1 (5 bases). CDR1 WNHNN and CDR2 SYGVQD come from the germline V gene (reference sequence). The CDR3 contains 13 residues. V dropped 5 bases and J dropped 3 bases, with 8 bases sitting between them. In DNA form, the CDR3 reads TGCGCCAGCAGTCCAGGGTACAATCAGCCCCAGCATTTT. Its protein is CASSPGYNQPQHF.

This clonotype was counted at least ten times. The chain carries TRBV2 and TRBJ2-2, with 7 bases that match TRBD1. CDR3 length: 16 amino acids. Trimming removed 0 bases from V and 7 bases from J; junction bases left unmatched: 8. Germline V gene data show CDR1 as SNHLY and CDR2 as FYNNEI. This CDR3 is CASSEATDRAGGELFF. The CDR3 DNA is TGTGCCAGCAGTGAAGCTACAGACAGGGCGGGCGGGGAGCTGTTTTTT.

J is TRBJ1-5 and V is TRBV2; TRBD1 is a possible D gene (5 bases). The length of the CDR3 is 14 residues. Per the germline V gene, CDR1 is SNHLY and CDR2 is FYNNEI. Between the trimmed V and J ends, which lost 5 bases and 7 bases, there was a span of 15 bases. The CDR3 is CASSYGGRGQPQHF. CDR3 nucleotides: TGTGCCAGCAGTTACGGGGGGAGGGGACAGCCCCAGCATTTT. Based on the CDR3 plus reference TRBV2 and TRBJ1-5, the full variable domain is EPEVTQTPSHQVTQMGQEVILRCVPISNHLYFYWYRQILGQKVEFLVSFYNNEISEKSEIFDDQFSVERPDGSNFTLKIRSTKLEDSAMYFCASSYGGRGQPQHFGDGTRLSIL.

This chain uses TRBV29-1 with TRBJ2-3; either TRBD1 or TRBD2 may supply D (5 bases each). The germline V gene has CDR1 SQVTM and CDR2 ANQGSEA. V lost 8 bases and J 0 bases, leaving 15 bases between the germline ends. The CDR3 consists of 14 residues. The CDR3 coding sequence is TGCAGCACAAGACAGTGGACTAGCACAGATACGCAGTATTTT. It translates to CSTRQWTSTDTQYF.

V is TRBV7-9 and J is TRBJ2-5; 7 nucleotides agree with TRBD1. The DNA end lines up better with TRBJ2-7; the J call may be wrong. CDR1 is SEHNR, CDR2 FQNEAQ, per germline (reference sequence). This CDR3 is built from 15 residues. Here the CDR3 reads CASSFRDRTSYEQYF. In DNA, the CDR3 is TGTGCCAGCAGCTTCCGGGACAGAACCTCCTACGAGCAGTACTTC.

This clonotype has ten or more counts. This chain links TRBV10-3 with TRBJ2-2, with TRBD2 matching over 8 bases. CDR1 is ENHRY and CDR2 is SYGVKD in the germline V gene. This CDR3 is 15 amino acids long. V trimming: 8 bases; J trimming: 2 bases; junction bases outside the gene matches: 7. DNA of the CDR3: TGTGCCATCCGCACTAGCGGCCACAACACCGGGGAGCTGTTTTTT. Protein: CAIRTSGHNTGELFF.

This clonotype occurred many times. CDR3: CSVERWEKLFF. The CDR3 bases are TGCAGCGTTGAGAGGTGGGAAAAACTGTTTTTT. V and J are TRBV29-1 and TRBJ1-4; D remains ambiguous. This CDR3 region has 11 residues. V dropped 3 bases and J dropped 8 bases, with 7 bases sitting between them. Germline V lookup: CDR1 SQVTM, CDR2 ANQGSEA.

The chain combines TRBV7-9 with TRBJ1-2; the D gene is possibly TRBD1 (5 bases). Germline V gene lookup returns CDR1 SEHNR and CDR2 FQNEAQ (reference sequence). The CDR3 is made up of 17 amino acids. V dropped 5 bases and J dropped 0 bases, with 19 bases sitting between them. This CDR3 reads CASSHPTGTATNYGYTF. The CDR3 DNA reads TGTGCCAGCAGCCATCCGACCGGGACGGCCACTAACTATGGCTACACCTTC.

This clonotype has a handful of counts. V usage is TRBV7-9 and J usage is TRBJ1-2, with TRBD1 identical over 7 bases. CDR1 is SEHNR and CDR2 is FQNEAQ in the germline V gene (reference sequence). CDR3 size: 15 residues. The V and J ends lost 3 bases and 2 bases, in that order; junction bases with no gene match: 6. CDR3 region: CASSFLRQGNYGYTF. The CDR3 DNA is TGTGCCAGCAGCTTCCTCCGACAGGGAAACTATGGCTACACCTTC.

V usage is TRBV11-2 and J usage is TRBJ1-2; D unresolved. Trimming pared 4 bases from V and 3 bases from J, leaving 12 bases between. Germline V gene sequence: CDR1 SGHAT, CDR2 FQNNGV. CDR3 length equals 14 residues. The CDR3 nucleotides read TGTGCCAGCAGCTCTGCCAGCGAGGACTATGGCTACACCTTC. Protein: CASSSASEDYGYTF.

This clonotype was detected a few times. The chain employs TRBV20-1 and TRBJ1-5; no clear D gene. Between the trimmed V and J ends, which lost 2 bases and 2 bases, there was a span of 7 bases. Looked up from germline, CDR1 is DFQATT and CDR2 is SNEGSKA (reference sequence). There are 13 residues in the CDR3. The CDR3 nucleotides read TGCAGTGCTAGAAGAATGGGCAATCAGCCCCAGCATTTT. It encodes CSARRMGNQPQHF.

This clonotype was counted at least ten times. The chain links TRBV7-6 to TRBJ1-5; no reliable D call. This CDR3 has 13 residues. The germline gives CDR1 SGHVS, CDR2 FNYEAQ. Trimming pared 5 bases from V and 5 bases from J, leaving 10 bases between. The CDR3 bases are TGTGCCAGCAGCCTGCGGACGGATCAGCCCCAGCATTTT. Amino acid sequence: CASSLRTDQPQHF.

This chain joins TRBV7-8 and TRBJ2-2, with a possible D match to TRBD1 (5 bases). The germline gives CDR1 SGHVS, CDR2 FQNEAQ. There are 17 residues in the CDR3. The V and J ends lost 5 bases and 1 base respectively, with 17 bases between them. In DNA form, the CDR3 reads TGTGCCAGCAGCCCGAGTGGGGCAGTAAAGAACACCGGGGAGCTGTTTTTT. This sequence encodes CASSPSGAVKNTGELFF.

The chain is built from TRBV12-3 or TRBV12-4 and TRBJ1-6; D is undetermined. The CDR3 runs to 14 residues. The ends were cut back, 6 bases at V and 10 bases at J, with 16 bases in the middle. CDR3 nucleotide sequence: TGTGCCAGCAGGACCAGTGGCCGTTTCTCACCCCTCCACTTT. It translates to CASRTSGRFSPLHF.

This clonotype appeared a few times. This CDR3 reads CASSLYSPIRDEQYF. Here the CDR3 DNA reads TGTGCCAGCAGCTTATACTCCCCGATACGGGACGAGCAGTACTTC. This chain uses TRBV11-2 with TRBJ2-7, with D hard to call. V was cut by 2 bases and J by 5 bases, with 16 bases left in between. The CDR3 has 15 residues. The germline CDR1 and CDR2 sequences are SGHAT and FQNNGV.

This clonotype was seen more than once but under ten times. The genes are TRBV7-8 and TRBJ1-4; unclear D gene. Germline V lookup: CDR1 SGHVS, CDR2 FQNEAQ. This CDR3 region has 15 residues. Between the trimmed V and J ends, which lost 5 bases and 2 bases, there was a span of 12 bases. CDR3 sequence reads: CASSHIRDTNEKLFF. CDR3 nucleotide sequence: TGTGCCAGCAGCCACATACGAGACACTAATGAAAAACTGTTTTTT.

This clonotype was observed at least ten times. The rearrangement links TRBV10-3 to TRBJ1-4; D uncertain. Germline V gene lookup returns CDR1 ENHRY and CDR2 SYGVKD. V dropped 3 bases and J dropped 3 bases, with 5 bases sitting between them. The CDR3 is 13 amino acids. CDR3 region: CAISDGANEKLFF. As DNA, the CDR3 is TGTGCCATCAGTGATGGGGCTAATGAAAAACTGTTTTTT.

This clonotype was observed a few times. The gene calls are TRBV20-1 and TRBJ2-2; 8 bases agree with TRBD2. Germline V gene sequence: CDR1 DFQATT, CDR2 SNEGSKA (reference sequence). J gave up 3 bases and V 3 bases, and 6 bases lay outside the gene matches. The CDR3 is made up of 15 amino acids. The CDR3 nucleotides read TGCAGTGCTAGCGGGGGGGACACCGACACCGGGGAGCTGTTTTTT. Translating gives CSASGGDTDTGELFF.